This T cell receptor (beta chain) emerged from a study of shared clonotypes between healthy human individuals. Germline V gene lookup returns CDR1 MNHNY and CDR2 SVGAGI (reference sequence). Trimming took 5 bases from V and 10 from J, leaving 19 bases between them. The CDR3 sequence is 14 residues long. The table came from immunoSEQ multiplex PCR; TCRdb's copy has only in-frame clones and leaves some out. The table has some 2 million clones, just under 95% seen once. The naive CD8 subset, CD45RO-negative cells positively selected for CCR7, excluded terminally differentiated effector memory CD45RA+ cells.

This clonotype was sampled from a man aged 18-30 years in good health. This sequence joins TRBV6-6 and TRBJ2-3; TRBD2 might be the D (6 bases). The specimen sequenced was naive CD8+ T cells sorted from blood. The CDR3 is CASSATGEVPSQYF. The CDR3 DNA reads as TGTGCCAGCAGTGCGACGGGAGAGGTTCCCTCGCAGTATTTT.